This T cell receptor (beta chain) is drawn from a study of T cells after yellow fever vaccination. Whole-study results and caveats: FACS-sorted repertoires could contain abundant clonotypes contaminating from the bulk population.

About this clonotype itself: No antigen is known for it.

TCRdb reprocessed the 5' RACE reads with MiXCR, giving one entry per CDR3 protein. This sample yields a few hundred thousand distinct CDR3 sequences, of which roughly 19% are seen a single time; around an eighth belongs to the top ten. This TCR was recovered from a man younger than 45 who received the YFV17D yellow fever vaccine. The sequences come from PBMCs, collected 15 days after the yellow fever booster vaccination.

The DNA for the CDR3 is TGCGCCAGCAGCCATCTAGTGACAGGGACAGAGACCCAGTACTTC. As protein: CASSHLVTGTETQYF. This sequence joins TRBV4-3 and TRBJ2-5; the match to TRBD1 covers 7 bases. V lost 3 bases to trimming and J lost 4 bases; unmatched junction nucleotides: 8. This CDR3 has 15 amino acids. CDR1 and CDR2 (germline): LGHNA, YSLEER.